These T cell receptor beta chains were read from a single sample in a study of T cell responses to AZD1222 COVID-19 vaccine. Libraries were prepared by immunoSEQ multiplex PCR; TCRdb keeps only in-frame clonotypes and omits some of them. Of 60,000 to 70,000 clones listed, roughly four fifths were seen once; the top ten hold under 7%. The sample here was peripheral blood, taken on day 0 of AZD1222 vaccination. These receptors all stem from an adult in good health. Both conserved end residues are trimmed from each CDR3. The order of the fields is CDR3 length, J gene, V gene, CDR3 protein.

length: 13; J: TRBJ1-5; V: TRBV6-5; CDR3: ASSTWTGRNQPQH
length: 12; J: TRBJ2-3; V: TRBV5-1; CDR3: ASSVTASTDTQY
length: 13; J: TRBJ2-7; V: TRBV5-4; CDR3: ASSLSGGGGNEQY
length: 16; J: TRBJ2-3; V: TRBV3-1/TRBV3-2; CDR3: ASSPGTSGGQRTDTQY
length: 13; J: TRBJ1-5; V: TRBV16; CDR3: ASSPDGDSNQPQH
length: 13; J: TRBJ1-4; V: TRBV7-9; CDR3: ASSLQDSNNEKLF
length: 12; J: TRBJ2-2; V: TRBV2; CDR3: ASSAASRGGELF
length: 9; J: TRBJ1-1; V: TRBV7-9; CDR3: ASSLQTEAF
length: 10; J: TRBJ2-7; V: TRBV18; CDR3: ASSPNGYEQY
length: 13; J: TRBJ2-5; V: TRBV7-8; CDR3: ASIPPTSGDETQY
length: 14; J: TRBJ2-5; V: TRBV7-7; CDR3: ASSRQLAGSGETQY
length: 12; J: TRBJ1-1; V: TRBV4-3; CDR3: ASRPVDPRAEAF
length: 14; J: TRBJ2-3; V: TRBV12-5; CDR3: ASGLVAGASTDTQY
length: 13; J: TRBJ1-4; V: TRBV6-1; CDR3: ASSEKGHENEKLF
length: 11; J: TRBJ2-7; V: TRBV29-1; CDR3: SVRDSSSYEQY
length: 15; J: TRBJ2-3; V: TRBV4-3; CDR3: ASSLGTGGFSTDTQY
length: 12; J: TRBJ1-6; V: TRBV5-1; CDR3: ASSLGTGDSPLH
length: 10; J: TRBJ2-4; V: TRBV27; CDR3: ASTGDGNIQY
length: 12; J: TRBJ2-7; V: TRBV29-1; CDR3: SVGPLAGGSEQY
length: 13; J: TRBJ1-1; V: TRBV4-3; CDR3: ASSQDLGRNTEAF
length: 11; J: TRBJ2-2; V: TRBV6-5; CDR3: ASRGGSTGELF
length: 13; J: TRBJ2-7; V: TRBV11-2; CDR3: ASSLDRGGQNEQY
length: 14; J: TRBJ2-2; V: TRBV19; CDR3: ATRTSGGVGTGELF
length: 12; J: TRBJ2-7; V: TRBV28; CDR3: ASSPGTDLREQY
length: 14; J: TRBJ1-1; V: TRBV7-6; CDR3: ASSLGGLRVGTEAF
length: 11; J: TRBJ1-5; V: TRBV28; CDR3: ASSPGGEQPQH
length: 15; J: TRBJ2-2; V: TRBV5-4; CDR3: ASSPLTSGGAGGELF
length: 11; J: TRBJ2-3; V: TRBV24-1; CDR3: ATSDPLSDTQY